Below, 31 T cell receptor beta chains from the same sample are listed, as sequenced in a study of identical twins. Via MiXCR, TCRdb re-called the 5' RACE reads, giving one row per CDR3 protein. The sample records around 140,000 distinct CDR3 sequences, roughly 3.5% being singletons. The sequenced sample consisted of memory T cells sorted from blood. The receptors stem from a young man in good health.

This clonotype was seen many times. This chain joins TRBV12-3 or TRBV12-4 and TRBJ1-5, with 7 nucleotides matching TRBD1. V shed 3 bases and J 5 bases; nucleotides not matched to a gene: 13. This CDR3 is 17 amino acids long. The CDR3 bases are TGTGCCAGCAGTTTTTTCCCTGGACAGGTTATTCATCAGCCCCAGCATTTT. Amino acids: CASSFFPGQVIHQPQHF.

This clonotype came up many times. The CDR3: CSVGVGMTDTQYF. The CDR3 coding sequence is TGCAGCGTGGGAGTAGGTATGACAGATACGCAGTATTTT. This chain connects TRBV29-1 to TRBJ2-3; maybe TRBD2 (5 bases). Per the germline V gene, CDR1 is SQVTM and CDR2 is ANQGSEA. The CDR3 extends over 13 amino acids. The V end lost 6 bases, the J end lost 3 bases, and 13 bases lay between the germline ends.

This clonotype has at least ten counts. This chain links TRBV6-1 with TRBJ2-7; a weak D match, TRBD1 (6 bases). The CDR3 runs to 15 residues. CDR1 and CDR2 (germline): MNHNS, SASEGT. Trimming stripped 8 bases from V and 2 bases from J, with 19 bases between. In DNA, the CDR3 is TGTGCCAGCGGGGGAATGGGGGCACTGACCTACGAGCAGTACGTC. It specifies CASGGMGALTYEQYV.

This clonotype has a count of ten or more. The genes are TRBV3-1 and TRBJ2-1; TRBD2 agrees at 11 bases. Trimming cost V 5 bases and J 6 bases; bases outside gene matches: 9. The CDR3 has 16 amino acids. Germline values: CDR1 LGHDT, CDR2 YNNKEL (reference sequence). Here the CDR3 DNA reads TGTGCCAGCAGCTTATTAACTAGCGGGAGTCGCAATGAGCAGTTCTTC. Its translation: CASSLLTSGSRNEQFF.

In its sample, this clonotype was seen many times. The rearrangement uses TRBV7-2 and TRBJ1-5, with D unresolved. V gave up 6 bases and J gave up 3 bases, with 15 bases separating them. CDR3 size: 15 residues. From germline, CDR1 is SGHTA and CDR2 FQGNSA. The DNA of the CDR3 is TGTGCCAGCAGTCGCGGAGGCCCGTACAATCAGCCCCAGCATTTT. Its protein product is CASSRGGPYNQPQHF.

The chain combines TRBV7-9 with TRBJ2-7; 12 positions agree with TRBD2. The V gene end was trimmed by 4 bases and the J gene end by 5 bases; junction bases not matched to a gene: 9. Germline V gene data show CDR1 as SEHNR and CDR2 as FQNEAQ (reference sequence). The CDR3 sequence is 16 residues long. CDR3 in amino acids: CASSSPKLAGGHEQYF. CDR3 sequence (DNA): TGTGCCAGCAGCTCACCGAAACTAGCGGGAGGTCACGAGCAGTACTTC.

This clonotype was seen many times. This chain joins TRBV7-2 and TRBJ1-2, with D perhaps TRBD1 (6 bases). V was trimmed by 7 bases and J by 7 bases, leaving 19 bases between them. Germline V gives CDR1 SGHTA, CDR2 FQGNSA. This CDR3 comprises 14 residues. The CDR3 DNA is TGTGCCAGCACCCCCGGGCGGGGGCAACTTGGCTACACCTTC. This encodes CASTPGRGQLGYTF.

This clonotype was observed at least ten times. The chain carries TRBV4-3 and TRBJ1-2; D perhaps matches TRBD1 (6 bases). V lost 1 base, J lost 8 bases, and 17 bases lay in between. CDR1 is LGHNA and CDR2 is YSLEER in the germline V gene. The CDR3 runs to 15 residues. In nucleotides, the CDR3 is TGCGCCAGCAGCCAAGTCGGCGTCGGGGGCCGGGGCTACACCTTC. Protein sequence: CASSQVGVGGRGYTF.

This clonotype appeared many times. The chain joins TRBV6-1 to TRBJ2-1, with 7 bases identical to TRBD1. Germline-derived CDR1 and CDR2 are MNHNS and SASEGT. V shed 5 bases and J 4 bases; nucleotides not matched to a gene: 5. CDR3 size: 14 residues. The CDR3 is CASSNTGAYNEQFF. In nucleotides, the CDR3 is TGTGCCAGCAGTAATACAGGGGCTTACAATGAGCAGTTCTTC.

This clonotype was observed at least ten times. This chain uses TRBV5-1 with TRBJ2-2; no firm D call. The CDR3 is 13 residues long. V was clipped by 1 base and J by 4 bases, with 5 bases between them. CDR1 is SGHRS, CDR2 YFSETQ, per germline. The CDR3 DNA reads TGCGCCAGCAGCTTGAGGAGCACCGGGGAGCTGTTTTTT. Translated: CASSLRSTGELFF.

The sample holds many counts of this clonotype. The J gene is TRBJ2-3, the V gene TRBV6-2 or TRBV6-3, with 9 bases that match TRBD2. Germline V CDR1 and CDR2: MNHEY, SVGEGT. The ends lost 6 bases at V and 1 base at J; junction bases unmatched: 23. The CDR3 runs 21 residues. In nucleotides, the CDR3 is TGTGCCAGCAGCGTTTTACCCCGGCTGTTGTCCCAGCGGGGGGGCACAGATACGCAGTATTTT. Translating it yields CASSVLPRLLSQRGGTDTQYF.

This clonotype was seen ten or more times. This chain connects TRBV6-1 to TRBJ2-1; 8 bases line up with TRBD2. The CDR3 length is 15 residues. V dropped 6 bases and J dropped 4; count of bases not matched to a gene: 8. Germline V gives CDR1 MNHNS, CDR2 SASEGT. CDR3 nucleotide sequence: TGTGCCAGCAGAGAAAGCGGGAGATCGTACAATGAGCAGTTCTTC. Translated: CASRESGRSYNEQFF.

At least ten counts were recorded for this clonotype. Here the CDR3 reads CASSLKSQPQHF. The CDR3 DNA reads TGTGCCAGCAGTTTAAAGAGTCAGCCCCAGCATTTT. The chain combines TRBV12-3 or TRBV12-4 with TRBJ1-5; D is undetermined. This CDR3 has 12 amino acids. The V end was cut by 2 bases, the J end by 6 bases, with 5 bases between.

This clonotype was seen repeatedly, ten times or more. The J gene is TRBJ2-5, the V gene TRBV11-2; possibly TRBD1 or TRBD2 for D (5 bases each). Germline assignment: CDR1 SGHAT and CDR2 FQNNGV. CDR3 size: 15 residues. V dropped 0 bases and J dropped 3 bases, with 11 bases sitting between them. In DNA form, the CDR3 reads TGTGCCAGCAGCTTAGAGGCTGGGGGTGAAGAGACCCAGTACTTC. Its translation is CASSLEAGGEETQYF.

This chain joins TRBV7-8 and TRBJ2-1, with 11 bases identical to TRBD2. V was clipped by 1 base and J by 6 bases; unmatched bases: 5. Per germline, CDR1 SGHVS and CDR2 FQNEAQ. The CDR3 has 16 amino acids. The CDR3 DNA follows: TGTGCCAGCAGCTTAGGGAGACTAGCGGGAAGCAATGAGCAGTTCTTC. This encodes CASSLGRLAGSNEQFF.

Ten or more counts support this clonotype. This chain joins TRBV7-8 and TRBJ1-5; possible D gene TRBD1, 5 bases. The CDR3 consists of 13 residues. Germline V gene data show CDR1 as SGHVS and CDR2 as FQNEAQ. Trimming took off 0 bases at V and 6 bases at J, with 6 bases between the two ends. The CDR3 sequence is CASSLAQGQPQHF. The DNA for the CDR3 is TGTGCCAGCAGCTTAGCGCAGGGTCAGCCCCAGCATTTT.

This clonotype was recorded many times. The chain combines TRBV3-1 with TRBJ2-7; no clear D gene. CDR3 length: 13 residues. Germline CDR1 is LGHDT and CDR2 is YNNKEL (reference sequence). Trimming shortened V by 0 bases and J by 6 bases, and 9 bases separated the two germline ends. CDR3 DNA: TGTGCCAGCAGCCAAGAGATGGGAAGCGAGCAGTACTTC. Translated, it gives CASSQEMGSEQYF.

This clonotype showed up many times. The chain's CDR3 is CASSQDSWLAAGELFF. The CDR3 DNA is TGTGCCAGCAGCCAAGATTCATGGCTAGCTGCCGGGGAGCTGTTTTTT. This chain links TRBV4-2 with TRBJ2-2; tentative D call: TRBD2 (5 bases). Trimming left V 0 bases short and J 6 bases short, with 14 bases between. Per germline, CDR1 LGHNA and CDR2 YNFKEQ. The CDR3 is 16 amino acids.

This clonotype was counted many times. This chain joins TRBV19 and TRBJ1-1; D uncertain. This CDR3 contains 13 residues. V lost 4 bases and J 0 bases, leaving 6 bases between the germline ends. Germline V CDR1 and CDR2: LNHDA, SQIVND (reference sequence). The CDR3 sequence: CASSTAVNTEAFF. DNA for the CDR3: TGTGCCAGTAGTACGGCGGTGAACACTGAAGCTTTCTTT.

This clonotype appeared many times. The chain joins TRBV20-1 to TRBJ2-5; D not certain. This CDR3 has 15 amino acids. Between the trimmed V and J ends, which lost 0 bases and 1 base, there was a span of 12 bases. The V gene's germline CDR1 is DFQATT and CDR2 SNEGSKA (reference sequence). The CDR3, as DNA: TGCAGTGCTAGAGATCCTTCCAGGATCCAAGAGACCCAGTACTTC. As protein: CSARDPSRIQETQYF.

This clonotype was counted many times. V gene TRBV6-6 combines with J gene TRBJ2-7; D unresolved. Between the trimmed V and J ends, which lost 0 bases and 2 bases, there was a span of 5 bases. Germline V gene sequence: CDR1 MNHNY, CDR2 SVGAGI (reference sequence). The CDR3 has 13 residues. The CDR3 spells CASSYSTPYEQYF. Here the CDR3 DNA reads TGTGCCAGCAGTTACTCGACACCCTACGAGCAGTACTTC.

This clonotype was seen repeatedly, ten times or more. The V and J genes are TRBV20-1 and TRBJ1-1; D might be TRBD1 (5 bases). The CDR3 is made up of 14 amino acids. CDR1 is DFQATT and CDR2 is SNEGSKA in the germline V gene (reference sequence). The V end was cut by 1 base, the J end by 0 bases, with 9 bases between. The CDR3 DNA is TGCAGTGCTAGAGCAGACAGTATGAACACTGAAGCTTTCTTT. Translated, it gives CSARADSMNTEAFF.

In this sample, this clonotype turned up many times. This chain connects TRBV5-1 to TRBJ2-1; D unclear. V lost 0 bases and J lost 8, with 12 bases in between. The CDR3 covers 14 residues. CDR1 SGHRS and CDR2 YFSETQ come from the germline V gene. Here the CDR3 DNA reads TGCGCCAGCAGCTTGGCCAGGCTAGGCGATGAGCAGTTCTTC. This sequence encodes CASSLARLGDEQFF.

This clonotype was picked up many times. V is TRBV7-9 and J is TRBJ2-1; TRBD2 is a possible D gene (5 bases). The CDR3 has 14 residues. Looked up from germline, CDR1 is SEHNR and CDR2 is FQNEAQ (reference sequence). V was trimmed by 4 bases and J by 12 bases, leaving 19 bases between them. CDR3 DNA: TGTGCCAGCAGCTACGAGGCTAGCCCCAGTCGGCAGTTCTTC. Translation: CASSYEASPSRQFF.

This clonotype was seen ten or more times. This chain joins TRBV7-2 and TRBJ2-3; D call uncertain. From germline, CDR1 is SGHTA and CDR2 FQGNSA. The V end was cut by 3 bases, the J end by 4 bases, with 5 bases between. The length of the CDR3 is 12 residues. The CDR3 is CASSLFADTQYF. CDR3 DNA sequence: TGTGCCAGCAGCTTGTTTGCAGATACGCAGTATTTT.

This clonotype was found a few times. The gene calls are TRBV5-1 and TRBJ2-1; 10 bases are a match to TRBD2. V was clipped by 1 base and J by 2 bases; unmatched bases: 21. The germline V gene has CDR1 SGHRS and CDR2 YFSETQ. The CDR3 sequence is 22 residues long. In nucleotides, the CDR3 is TGCGCCAGCAGCTTGTATCCAGGGAGGATTAAAGCGGGAGGGGACGCCTACAATGAGCAGTTCTTC. The encoded protein is CASSLYPGRIKAGGDAYNEQFF. Supplemented by reference TRBV5-1 and TRBJ2-1, the full variable domain reads KAGVTQTPRYLIKTRGQQVTLSCSPISGHRSVSWYQQTPGQGLQFLFEYFSETQRNKGNFPGRFSGRQFSNSRSEMNVSTLELGDSALYLCASSLYPGRIKAGGDAYNEQFFGPGTRLTVL.

This clonotype was seen many times. The chain has TRBV29-1 and TRBJ1-2, with 9 bases matching TRBD1. V dropped 6 bases and J dropped 5; count of bases not matched to a gene: 7. Germline V gene data show CDR1 as SQVTM and CDR2 as ANQGSEA. The CDR3 runs to 13 residues. This CDR3 reads CSVDTGGGYGYTF. DNA of the CDR3: TGCAGCGTGGATACAGGGGGCGGATATGGCTACACCTTC.

This clonotype was observed many times. The V gene is TRBV11-2, the J gene TRBJ2-3; 13 bases fit TRBD2. The V gene's germline CDR1 is SGHAT and CDR2 FQNNGV. With V trimmed by 5 bases and J by 0 bases, 8 bases remained unmatched. The CDR3 length is 18 residues. CDR3 amino acids: CASSLSGLAGASTDTQYF. The CDR3 nucleotides are TGTGCCAGCAGCCTATCAGGACTAGCGGGAGCTAGCACAGATACGCAGTATTTT.

This clonotype was counted at least ten times. V is TRBV20-1 and J is TRBJ1-2; D may be TRBD1 (6 bases). The CDR3 is 12 residues long. Trimming pared 0 bases from V and 6 bases from J, leaving 8 bases between. The germline V gene encodes CDR1 DFQATT and CDR2 SNEGSKA (reference sequence). This CDR3 reads CSAREQGHGYTF. Here the CDR3 DNA reads TGCAGTGCTAGAGAGCAGGGGCATGGCTACACCTTC.

This clonotype has at least ten counts. The CDR3: CASSLGGARNTEAFF. For the CDR3, the DNA is TGCGCCAGCAGCTTGGGTGGGGCACGGAACACTGAAGCTTTCTTT. The chain joins TRBV5-1 to TRBJ1-1; a possible D gene is TRBD1 (5 bases). Trimming cost V 0 bases and J 1 base, with 10 bases left between them. CDR1 and CDR2 (germline): SGHRS, YFSETQ. The CDR3 is 15 amino acids.

This clonotype was seen many times. V usage is TRBV4-2 and J usage is TRBJ2-5; possible D gene TRBD2, 6 bases. This CDR3 contains 15 residues. V was trimmed by 0 bases and J by 1 base, leaving 9 bases between them. Germline V CDR1 and CDR2: LGHNA, YNFKEQ. The CDR3 sequence: CASSQEEGSQETQYF. CDR3 DNA sequence: TGTGCCAGCAGCCAAGAGGAGGGCTCCCAAGAGACCCAGTACTTC.